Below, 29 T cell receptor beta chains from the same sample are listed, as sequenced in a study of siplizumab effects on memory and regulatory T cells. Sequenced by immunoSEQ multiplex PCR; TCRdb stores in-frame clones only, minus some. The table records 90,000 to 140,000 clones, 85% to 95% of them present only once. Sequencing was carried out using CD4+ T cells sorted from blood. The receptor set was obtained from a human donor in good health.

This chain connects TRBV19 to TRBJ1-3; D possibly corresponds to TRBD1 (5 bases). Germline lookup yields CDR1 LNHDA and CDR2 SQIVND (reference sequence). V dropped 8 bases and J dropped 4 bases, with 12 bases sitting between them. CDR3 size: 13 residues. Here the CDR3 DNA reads TGTGCCAGTGACGTTCGGGGGGGAAACACCATATATTTT. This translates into CASDVRGGNTIYF.

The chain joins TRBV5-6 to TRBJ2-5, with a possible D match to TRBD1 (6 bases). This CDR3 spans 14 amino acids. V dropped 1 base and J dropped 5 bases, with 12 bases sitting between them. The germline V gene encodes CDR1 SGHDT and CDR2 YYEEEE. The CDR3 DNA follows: TGTGCCAGCAGCTTGACAGGGTTGACGGAGACCCAGTACTTC. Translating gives CASSLTGLTETQYF.

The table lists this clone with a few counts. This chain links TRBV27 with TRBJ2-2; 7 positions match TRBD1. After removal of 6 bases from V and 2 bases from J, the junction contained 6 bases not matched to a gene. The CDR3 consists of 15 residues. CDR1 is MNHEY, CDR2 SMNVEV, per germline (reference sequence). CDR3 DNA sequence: TGTGCCAGCAGCCGGGACAGACTAAACACCGGGGAGCTGTTTTTT. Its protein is CASSRDRLNTGELFF.

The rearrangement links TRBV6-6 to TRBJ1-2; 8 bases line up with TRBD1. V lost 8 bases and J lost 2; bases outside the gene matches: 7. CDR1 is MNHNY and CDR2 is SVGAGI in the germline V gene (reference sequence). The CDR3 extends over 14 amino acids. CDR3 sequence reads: CASQGQGRNYGYTF. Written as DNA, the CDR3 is TGTGCCAGCCAAGGACAGGGCAGAAACTATGGCTACACCTTC.

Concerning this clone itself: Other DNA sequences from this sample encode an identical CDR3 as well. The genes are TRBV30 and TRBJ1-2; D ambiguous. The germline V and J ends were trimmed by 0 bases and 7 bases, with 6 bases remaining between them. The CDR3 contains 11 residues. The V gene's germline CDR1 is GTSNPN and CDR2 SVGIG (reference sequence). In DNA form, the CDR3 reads TGTGCCTGGAGTGTTGGCGCTGGCTACACCTTC. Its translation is CAWSVGAGYTF. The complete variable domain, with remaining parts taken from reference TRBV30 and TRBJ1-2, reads SQTIHQWPATLVQPVGSPLSLECTVEGTSNPNLYWYRQAAGRGLQLLFYSVGIGQISSEVPQNLSASRPQDRQFILSSKKLLLSDSGFYLCAWSVGAGYTFGSGTRLTVV.

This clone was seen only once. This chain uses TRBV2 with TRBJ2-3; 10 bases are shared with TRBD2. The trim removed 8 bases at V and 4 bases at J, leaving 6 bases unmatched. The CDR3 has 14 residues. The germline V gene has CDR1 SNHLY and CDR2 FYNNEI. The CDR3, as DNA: TGTGCCAGCGGGAGGACTAGCGGCCCAGATACGCAGTATTTT. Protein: CASGRTSGPDTQYF. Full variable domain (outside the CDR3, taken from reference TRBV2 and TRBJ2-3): EPEVTQTPSHQVTQMGQEVILRCVPISNHLYFYWYRQILGQKVEFLVSFYNNEISEKSEIFDDQFSVERPDGSNFTLKIRSTKLEDSAMYFCASGRTSGPDTQYFGPGTRLTVL.

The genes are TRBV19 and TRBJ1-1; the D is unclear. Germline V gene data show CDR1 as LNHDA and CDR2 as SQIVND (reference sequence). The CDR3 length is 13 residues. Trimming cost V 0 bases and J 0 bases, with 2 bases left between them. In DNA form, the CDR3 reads TGTGCCAGTAGTATAGAGGTGAACACTGAAGCTTTCTTT. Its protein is CASSIEVNTEAFF.

The CDR3, as DNA: TGTGCCTGGTCTGGGGACAGGGCCCATCAGCCCCAGCATTTT. Protein product: CAWSGDRAHQPQHF. The chain is built from TRBV30 and TRBJ1-5, with 9 nucleotides matching TRBD1. Germline trimming cut 5 bases from V and 5 bases from J; bases unmatched to any gene: 7. Germline loops: CDR1 GTSNPN, CDR2 SVGIG (reference sequence). CDR3 size: 14 residues.

CDR3: CASSLNLAMGTGELFF. The DNA of the CDR3 is TGCGCCAGCAGTCTCAACTTAGCTATGGGCACCGGGGAGCTGTTTTTT. The V call is TRBV4-3, the J call TRBJ2-2; D is ambiguous. Germline CDR1 is LGHNA and CDR2 is YSLEER. Trimming removed 6 bases from V and 4 bases from J, with 18 bases in between. The CDR3 contains 16 residues.

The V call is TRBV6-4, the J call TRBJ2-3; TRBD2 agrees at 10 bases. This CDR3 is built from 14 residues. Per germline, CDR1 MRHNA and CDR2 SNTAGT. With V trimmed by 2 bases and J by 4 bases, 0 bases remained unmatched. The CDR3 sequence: CASSDLAGADTQYF. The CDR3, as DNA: TGTGCCAGCAGTGACCTAGCGGGGGCAGATACGCAGTATTTT.

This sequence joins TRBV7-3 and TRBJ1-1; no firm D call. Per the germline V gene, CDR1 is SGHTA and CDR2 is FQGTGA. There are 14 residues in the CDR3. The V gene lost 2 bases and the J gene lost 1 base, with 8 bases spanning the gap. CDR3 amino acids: CASSLGPGNTEAFF. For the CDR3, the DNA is TGTGCCAGCAGCTTAGGGCCCGGGAACACTGAAGCTTTCTTT.

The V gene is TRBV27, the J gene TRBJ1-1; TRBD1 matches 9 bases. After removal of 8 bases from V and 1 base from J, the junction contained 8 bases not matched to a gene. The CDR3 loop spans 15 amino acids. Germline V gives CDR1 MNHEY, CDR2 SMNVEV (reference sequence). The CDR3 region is CASSRSDRGNTEAFF. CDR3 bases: TGTGCCAGCTCCCGGTCGGACAGGGGGAACACTGAAGCTTTCTTT.

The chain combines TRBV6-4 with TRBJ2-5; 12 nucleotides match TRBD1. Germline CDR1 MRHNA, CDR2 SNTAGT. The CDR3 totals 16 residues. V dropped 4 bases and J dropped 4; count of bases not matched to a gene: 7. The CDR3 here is CASSATGTGGVETQYF. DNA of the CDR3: TGTGCCAGCAGTGCCACCGGGACAGGGGGCGTAGAGACCCAGTACTTC.

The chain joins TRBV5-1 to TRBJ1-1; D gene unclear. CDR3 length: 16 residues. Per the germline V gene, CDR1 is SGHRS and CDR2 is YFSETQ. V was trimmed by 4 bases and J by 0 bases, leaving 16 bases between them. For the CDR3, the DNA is TGCGCCAGCAGCCCGGGTCTCAGCCCCCTGAACACTGAAGCTTTCTTT. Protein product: CASSPGLSPLNTEAFF.

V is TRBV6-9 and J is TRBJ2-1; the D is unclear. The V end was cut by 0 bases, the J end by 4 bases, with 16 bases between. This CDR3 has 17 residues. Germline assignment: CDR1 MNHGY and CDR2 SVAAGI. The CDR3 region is CASSYSPRASSYNEQFF. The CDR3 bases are TGTGCCAGCAGTTATTCGCCTCGGGCTAGTTCTTACAATGAGCAGTTCTTC.

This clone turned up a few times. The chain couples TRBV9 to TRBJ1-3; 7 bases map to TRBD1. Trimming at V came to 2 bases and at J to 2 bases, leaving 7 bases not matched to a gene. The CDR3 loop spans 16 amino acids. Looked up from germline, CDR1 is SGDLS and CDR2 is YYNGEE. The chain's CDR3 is CASSVGTAHPGNTIYF. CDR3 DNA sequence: TGTGCCAGCAGCGTCGGGACAGCCCACCCTGGAAACACCATATATTTT.

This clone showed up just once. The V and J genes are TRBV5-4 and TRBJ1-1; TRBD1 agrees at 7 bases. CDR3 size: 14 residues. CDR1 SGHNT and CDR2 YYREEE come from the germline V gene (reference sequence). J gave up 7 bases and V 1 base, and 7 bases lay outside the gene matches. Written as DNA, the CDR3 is TGTGCCAGCAGCTTGAGGGGGACAGCGGGTGAAGCTTTCTTT. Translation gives CASSLRGTAGEAFF.

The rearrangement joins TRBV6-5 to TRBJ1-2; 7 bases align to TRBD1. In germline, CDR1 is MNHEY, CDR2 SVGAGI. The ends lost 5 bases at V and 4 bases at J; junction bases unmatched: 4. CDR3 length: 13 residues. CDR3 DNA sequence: TGTGCCAGCAGTAACCCAGGGGGCTATGGCTACACCTTC. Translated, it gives CASSNPGGYGYTF.

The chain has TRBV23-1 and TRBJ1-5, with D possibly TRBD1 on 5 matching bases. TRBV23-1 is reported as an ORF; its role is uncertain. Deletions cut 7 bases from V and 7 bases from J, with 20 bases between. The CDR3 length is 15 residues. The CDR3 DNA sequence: TGCGCCAGCATAACAGGATCGGCAGTACCCCAGCCCCAGCATTTT. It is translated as CASITGSAVPQPQHF.

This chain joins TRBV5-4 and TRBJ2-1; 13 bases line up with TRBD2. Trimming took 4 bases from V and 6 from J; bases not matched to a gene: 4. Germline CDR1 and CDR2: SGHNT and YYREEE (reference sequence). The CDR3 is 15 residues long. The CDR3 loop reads CASSRTSGRGNEQFF. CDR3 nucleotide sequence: TGTGCCAGCAGCCGGACTAGCGGGAGAGGCAATGAGCAGTTCTTC. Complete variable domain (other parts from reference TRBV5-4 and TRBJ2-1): ETGVTQSPTHLIKTRGQQVTLRCSSQSGHNTVSWYQQALGQGPQFIFQYYREEENGRGNFPPRFSGLQFPNYSSELNVNALELDDSALYLCASSRTSGRGNEQFFGPGTRLTVL.

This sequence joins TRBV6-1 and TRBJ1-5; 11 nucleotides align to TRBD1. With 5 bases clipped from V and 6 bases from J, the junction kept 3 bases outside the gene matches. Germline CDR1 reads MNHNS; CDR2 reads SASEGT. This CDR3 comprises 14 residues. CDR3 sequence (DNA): TGTGCCAGCAGTTGGACAGGGGGCCTTCAGCCCCAGCATTTT. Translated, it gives CASSWTGGLQPQHF.

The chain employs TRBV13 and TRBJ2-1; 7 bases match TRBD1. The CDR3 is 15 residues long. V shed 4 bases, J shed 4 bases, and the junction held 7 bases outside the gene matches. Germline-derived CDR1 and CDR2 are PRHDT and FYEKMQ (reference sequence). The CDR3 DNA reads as TGTGCCAGCAGCTCCCGGGACAGTCAATACAATGAGCAGTTCTTC. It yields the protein CASSSRDSQYNEQFF.

CDR3: CASSPIDRGQEQYF. In nucleotides, the CDR3 is TGTGCCAGCTCACCGATCGACAGGGGGCAAGAGCAGTACTTC. J is TRBJ2-7 and V is TRBV18; 10 bases fit TRBD1. The length of the CDR3 is 14 residues. The J segment lost 7 bases and the V segment lost 3 bases, leaving 6 bases of the junction unmatched. Per germline, CDR1 KGHSH and CDR2 LQKENI.

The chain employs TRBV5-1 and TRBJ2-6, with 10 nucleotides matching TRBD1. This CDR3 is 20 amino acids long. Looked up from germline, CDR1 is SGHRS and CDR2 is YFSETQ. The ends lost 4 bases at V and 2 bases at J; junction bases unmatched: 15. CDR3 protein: CASSIHPRDRGAAGANVLTF. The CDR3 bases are TGCGCCAGCAGCATCCACCCCCGGGACAGGGGAGCCGCTGGGGCCAACGTCCTGACTTTC.

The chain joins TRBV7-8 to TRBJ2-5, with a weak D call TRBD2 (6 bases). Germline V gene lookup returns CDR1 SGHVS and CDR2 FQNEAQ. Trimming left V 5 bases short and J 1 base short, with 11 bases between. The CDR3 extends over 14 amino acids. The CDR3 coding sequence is TGTGCCAGCAGCCTCGGGACTGTCCAAGAGACCCAGTACTTC. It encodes CASSLGTVQETQYF. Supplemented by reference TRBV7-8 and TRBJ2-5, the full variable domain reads GAGVSQSPRYKVAKRGQDVALRCDPISGHVSLFWYQQALGQGPEFLTYFQNEAQLDKSGLPSDRFFAERPEGSVSTLKIQRTQQEDSAVYLCASSLGTVQETQYFGPGTRLLVL.

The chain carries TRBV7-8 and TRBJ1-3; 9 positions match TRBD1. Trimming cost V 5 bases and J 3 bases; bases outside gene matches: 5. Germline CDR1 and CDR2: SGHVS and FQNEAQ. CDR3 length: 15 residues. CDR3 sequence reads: CASSTQGAVGNTIYF. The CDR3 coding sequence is TGTGCCAGCAGCACACAGGGGGCGGTTGGAAACACCATATATTTT.

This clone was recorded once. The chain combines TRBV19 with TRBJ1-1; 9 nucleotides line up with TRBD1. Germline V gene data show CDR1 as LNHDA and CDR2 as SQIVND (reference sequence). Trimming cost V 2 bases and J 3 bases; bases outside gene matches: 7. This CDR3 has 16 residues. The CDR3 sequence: CASSIRPGTGYTEAFF. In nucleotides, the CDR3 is TGTGCCAGTAGTATACGCCCCGGGACAGGGTACACTGAAGCTTTCTTT.

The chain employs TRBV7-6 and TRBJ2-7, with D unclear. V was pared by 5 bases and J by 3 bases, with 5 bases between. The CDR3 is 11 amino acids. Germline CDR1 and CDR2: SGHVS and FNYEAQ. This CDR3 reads CASSNSYEQYF. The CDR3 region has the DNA TGTGCCAGCAGCAACAGCTACGAGCAGTACTTC.

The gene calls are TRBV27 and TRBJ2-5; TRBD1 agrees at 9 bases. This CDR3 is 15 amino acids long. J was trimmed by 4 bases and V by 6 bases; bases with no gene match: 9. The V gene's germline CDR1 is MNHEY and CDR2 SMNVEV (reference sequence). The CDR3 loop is CASSKAGTGIETQYF. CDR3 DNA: TGTGCCAGCAGCAAGGCGGGGACAGGGATAGAGACCCAGTACTTC.